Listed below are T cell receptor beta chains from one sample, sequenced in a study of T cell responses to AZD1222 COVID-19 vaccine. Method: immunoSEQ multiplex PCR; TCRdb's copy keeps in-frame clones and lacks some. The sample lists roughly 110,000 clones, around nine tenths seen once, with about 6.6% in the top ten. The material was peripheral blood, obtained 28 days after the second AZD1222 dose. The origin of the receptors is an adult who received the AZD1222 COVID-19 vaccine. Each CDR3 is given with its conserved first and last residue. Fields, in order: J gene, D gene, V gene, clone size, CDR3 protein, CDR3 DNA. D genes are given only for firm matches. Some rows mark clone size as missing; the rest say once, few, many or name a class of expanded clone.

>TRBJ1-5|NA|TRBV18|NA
CASSPSVNQPQHF
TGTGCCAGCTCACCATCAGTCAATCAGCCCCAGCATTTT
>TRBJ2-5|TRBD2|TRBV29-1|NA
CSGRSSGRIGTQYF
TGCAGCGGCCGTTCTAGCGGGAGAATTGGGACCCAGTACTTC
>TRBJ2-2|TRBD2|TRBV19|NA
CASSTQGGAGELFF
TGTGCCAGTAGTACTCAGGGAGGGGCCGGGGAGCTGTTTTTT
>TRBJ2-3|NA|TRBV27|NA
CASSLFGGTDTQYF
TGTGCCAGCAGTTTATTCGGAGGCACAGATACGCAGTATTTT
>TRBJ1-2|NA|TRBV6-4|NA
CASSDMGGYTF
TGTGCCAGCAGTGACATGGGGGGCTACACCTTC
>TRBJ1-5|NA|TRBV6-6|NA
CASSSEGYSNQPQHF
TGTGCCAGCAGTTCTGAAGGATATAGCAATCAGCCCCAGCATTTT
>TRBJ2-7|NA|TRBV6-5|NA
CASRGPYEQYF
TGTGCCAGCAGGGGCCCCTACGAGCAGTACTTC
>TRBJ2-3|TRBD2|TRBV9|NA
CASSVADGRAPDTQYF
TGTGCCAGCAGCGTAGCGGACGGGAGGGCCCCAGATACGCAGTATTTT
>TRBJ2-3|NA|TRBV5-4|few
CASSSLISTDTQYF
TGTGCCAGCAGCTCCCTCATCAGCACAGATACGCAGTATTTT
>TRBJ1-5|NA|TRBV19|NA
CASSTTTGFSNQPQHF
TGTGCCAGTAGTACCACCACAGGGTTTAGCAATCAGCCCCAGCATTTT
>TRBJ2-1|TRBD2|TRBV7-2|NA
CASSPETSGRTHEQFF
TGTGCCAGCAGCCCCGAGACTAGCGGGAGAACGCATGAGCAGTTCTTC
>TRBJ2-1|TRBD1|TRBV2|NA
CASSYITGGDEQFF
TGTGCCAGCAGTTACATTACAGGGGGCGATGAGCAGTTCTTC
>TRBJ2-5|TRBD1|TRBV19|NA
CASSIGFAEGAQETQYF
TGTGCCAGTAGTATAGGGTTTGCCGAGGGGGCCCAAGAGACCCAGTACTTC
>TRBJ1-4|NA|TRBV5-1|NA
CASSLVGAEKLFF
TGCGCCAGCAGCTTGGTAGGCGCCGAAAAACTGTTTTTT
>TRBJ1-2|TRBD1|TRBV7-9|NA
CASSRGQIYGYTF
TGTGCCAGCAGCCGGGGACAGATCTATGGCTACACCTTC
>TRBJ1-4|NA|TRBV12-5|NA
CASGYPPTEVGGEKLFF
TGTGCTAGTGGTTACCCCCCGACAGAGGTGGGGGGTGAAAAACTGTTTTTT
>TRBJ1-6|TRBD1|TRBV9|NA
CASSVGGQGNSPLHF
TGTGCCAGCAGCGTAGGGGGACAGGGAAATTCACCCCTCCACTTT
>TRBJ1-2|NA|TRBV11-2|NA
CASSPLSNYGYTF
TGTGCCAGCAGCCCACTTTCAAACTATGGCTACACCTTC
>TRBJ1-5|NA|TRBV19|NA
CASSIQGRSNQPQHF
TGTGCCAGTAGTATACAGGGCAGGAGCAATCAGCCCCAGCATTTT
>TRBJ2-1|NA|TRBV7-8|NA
CASSLGLPYPEQFF
TGTGCCAGCAGCTTAGGGCTCCCTTACCCTGAGCAGTTCTTC
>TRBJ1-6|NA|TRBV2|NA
CASTGTGGSPLHF
TGTGCCAGCACCGGGACGGGAGGTTCACCCCTCCACTTT
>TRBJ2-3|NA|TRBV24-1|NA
CATSDPPGTRKGGTDTQYF
TGTGCCACCAGTGATCCCCCCGGGACAAGGAAAGGGGGCACAGATACGCAGTATTTT
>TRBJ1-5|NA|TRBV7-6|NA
CASSLGPRQPQHF
TGTGCCAGCAGCTTAGGCCCCCGCCAGCCCCAGCATTTT
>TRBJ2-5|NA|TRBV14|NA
CASSSSRVSETQYF
TGTGCCAGCAGCTCCTCTCGCGTGTCTGAGACCCAGTACTTC